These 31 T cell receptor beta chains originate from one sample sequenced in a study of human T cells and chemical hapten exposure. The time point was: pre-sensitization, week 0. Treatment of the sample: therapeutic diphenylcyclopropenone sensitization with weekly scalp DPC. From the RACE reads, TCRdb called clonotypes with MiXCR, one entry per CDR3 protein. The table lists about 85,000 distinct CDR3 sequences, about 8.5% of them singletons, with 2% to 3% in the top ten. Specimen: whole blood, collected in connection with sensitization to the hapten diphenylcyclopropenone (DPC). The receptor set was obtained from a man aged 35 to 55 with alopecia areata. Some clones in this sample may be carry-over from other donors' samples.

This chain connects TRBV6-6 to TRBJ1-6; D gene unclear. Germline CDR1 is MNHNY and CDR2 is SVGAGI (reference sequence). Trimming cost V 5 bases and J 0 bases, with 11 bases left between them. The CDR3 is 16 residues long. The CDR3 DNA reads TGTGCCAGCAGTAGCGATTTGAGCTCCTATAATTCACCCCTCCACTTT. As protein: CASSSDLSSYNSPLHF.

This clonotype occurred many times. CDR3 sequence: CAIMEREGAYEQYF. The CDR3 DNA sequence: TGTGCCATCATGGAGCGGGAAGGAGCCTACGAGCAGTACTTC. V usage is TRBV10-3 and J usage is TRBJ2-7; 7 bases line up with TRBD2. Germline values: CDR1 ENHRY, CDR2 SYGVKD. This CDR3 is 14 amino acids long. J was trimmed by 2 bases and V by 7 bases; bases with no gene match: 8.

This sequence joins TRBV5-4 and TRBJ2-1, with TRBD2 matching 7 bases. This CDR3 comprises 15 residues. The V gene end was trimmed by 3 bases and the J gene end by 0 bases; junction bases not matched to a gene: 3. Looked up from germline, CDR1 is SGHNT and CDR2 is YYREEE (reference sequence). The CDR3 DNA follows: TGTGCCAGCAGCTCCGGCGGGGGCTCCTACAATGAGCAGTTCTTC. This gives the protein CASSSGGGSYNEQFF.

This clonotype was picked up many times. The rearrangement uses TRBV19 and TRBJ2-1; D not certain. This CDR3 comprises 15 residues. Trimming cost V 1 base and J 6 bases, with 13 bases left between them. Germline CDR1 reads LNHDA; CDR2 reads SQIVND (reference sequence). The CDR3 protein is CASSIGASRANEQFF. The CDR3 bases are TGTGCCAGTAGTATAGGAGCCAGTAGGGCCAATGAGCAGTTCTTC. Full variable domain (remainder filled in from reference TRBV19 and TRBJ2-1): DGGITQSPKYLFRKEGQNVTLSCEQNLNHDAMYWYRQDPGQGLRLIYYSQIVNDFQKGDIAEGYSVSREKKESFPLTVTSAQKNPTAFYLCASSIGASRANEQFFGPGTRLTVL.

This clonotype was counted ten times or more. This rearrangement joins TRBV20-1 to TRBJ1-1; D might be TRBD1 (5 bases). V lost 3 bases and J 4 bases, leaving 12 bases between the germline ends. Germline values: CDR1 DFQATT, CDR2 SNEGSKA (reference sequence). The CDR3 is 13 residues long. The CDR3, as DNA: TGCAGTGCTAGTTCCGCAGGGAGCACTGAAGCTTTCTTT. Translated, it gives CSASSAGSTEAFF.

The V call is TRBV28, the J call TRBJ1-5, with 8 positions matching TRBD1. Germline loops: CDR1 MDHEN, CDR2 SYDVKM. V lost 3 bases to trimming and J lost 5 bases; unmatched junction nucleotides: 21. The CDR3 has 20 amino acids. CDR3: CASSFQGARRGRAVDQPQHF. The CDR3 DNA is TGTGCCAGCAGTTTTCAGGGGGCGCGGAGGGGGCGGGCGGTTGATCAGCCCCAGCATTTT.

The CDR3 here is CSARSGTYSEKLFF. In nucleotides, the CDR3 is TGCAGTGCTAGATCCGGGACCTATTCTGAAAAACTGTTTTTT. The chain links TRBV20-1 to TRBJ1-4; tentative D call: TRBD1 (5 bases). CDR3 length: 14 amino acids. Germline V gene data show CDR1 as DFQATT and CDR2 as SNEGSKA (reference sequence). V was pared by 2 bases and J by 7 bases, with 14 bases between.

At least ten counts were recorded for this clonotype. The genes are TRBV7-2 and TRBJ2-3; 12 bases fit TRBD2. Germline CDR1 SGHTA, CDR2 FQGNSA. The CDR3 is 16 residues long. J lost 4 bases, V lost 3 bases, and 5 bases had no gene match. CDR3: CASSFFSSGRADTQYF. In DNA, the CDR3 is TGTGCCAGCAGCTTCTTTTCTAGCGGGAGGGCAGATACGCAGTATTTT.

This clonotype was counted between two and nine times. The chain couples TRBV27 to TRBJ2-7; D unresolved. Trimming pared 2 bases from V and 3 bases from J, leaving 8 bases between. The CDR3 is 13 amino acids. Germline lookup yields CDR1 MNHEY and CDR2 SMNVEV (reference sequence). CDR3 sequence: CASSLDPGYEQYF. The CDR3 region has the DNA TGTGCCAGCAGTTTAGATCCCGGCTACGAGCAGTACTTC.

The table lists this clonotype with a few counts. CDR3 bases: TGTGCCAGCAGTTCCGGACAGTTACTAGCCAAAAACATTCAGTACTTC. This gives the protein CASSSGQLLAKNIQYF. This sequence joins TRBV27 and TRBJ2-4; TRBD1 is a possible D gene (6 bases). V was trimmed by 4 bases and J by 0 bases, leaving 13 bases between them. The germline CDR1 and CDR2 sequences are MNHEY and SMNVEV (reference sequence). The CDR3 consists of 16 residues.

Here the CDR3 reads CASSSGLAGVDTQYF. CDR3 DNA: TGTGCCAGCAGTTCGGGACTAGCGGGAGTAGATACGCAGTATTTT. The chain carries TRBV27 and TRBJ2-3; 14 nucleotides match TRBD2. Trimming at V came to 4 bases and at J to 5 bases, leaving 2 bases not matched to a gene. The V gene's germline CDR1 is MNHEY and CDR2 SMNVEV (reference sequence). This CDR3 has 15 amino acids.

This clonotype occurred many times. V usage is TRBV7-2 and J usage is TRBJ2-2, with 13 bases fitting TRBD2. V trimming: 5 bases; J trimming: 1 base; junction bases outside the gene matches: 4. Per germline, CDR1 SGHTA and CDR2 FQGNSA. CDR3 length: 17 residues. Here the CDR3 DNA reads TGTGCCAGCAGCAGGGGACTAGCGGGAATGAACACCGGGGAGCTGTTTTTT. Amino acid sequence: CASSRGLAGMNTGELFF.

The table lists this clonotype with many counts. The rearrangement uses TRBV10-3 and TRBJ2-7, with 7 positions matching TRBD2. Germline V gene data show CDR1 as ENHRY and CDR2 as SYGVKD. The length of the CDR3 is 12 residues. V trimming: 10 bases; J trimming: 5 bases; junction bases outside the gene matches: 8. As DNA, the CDR3 is TGTGCCAGCTCTAGCGGTTTCGACGAGCAGTACGTC. This gives the protein CASSSGFDEQYV.

This clonotype was seen at least ten times. The CDR3 sequence is CASSLFRASEQYF. CDR3 nucleotides: TGTGCCAGCAGTTTATTTAGGGCGAGCGAGCAGTACTTC. The chain is built from TRBV12-3 or TRBV12-4 and TRBJ2-7; D is unclear. The CDR3 spans 13 residues. With 2 bases removed from V and 6 bases from J, the gap between germline ends came to 11 bases.

This clonotype was seen a few times. The V call is TRBV6-6, the J call TRBJ1-1, with a possible D match to TRBD1 (5 bases). The germline gives CDR1 MNHNY, CDR2 SVGAGI (reference sequence). V lost 6 bases to trimming and J lost 7 bases, with 15 bases between them. The CDR3 contains 13 residues. The CDR3 region has the DNA TGTGCCAGCAGCCCCGGGACGAGCTTTGAAGCTTTCTTT. Translating it yields CASSPGTSFEAFF.

This clonotype has ten or more counts. This chain joins TRBV3-1 and TRBJ2-1; D might be TRBD2 (6 bases). The CDR3 is 16 amino acids. The V end lost 3 bases, the J end lost 6 bases, and 18 bases lay between the germline ends. Germline V gene data show CDR1 as LGHDT and CDR2 as YNNKEL (reference sequence). The DNA for the CDR3 is TGTGCCAGCAGCCACTATCGGCGGGACCGCTCCAATGAGCAGTTCTTC. This gives the protein CASSHYRRDRSNEQFF.

This clonotype was counted ten times or more. The chain employs TRBV20-1 and TRBJ1-1; D remains ambiguous. Germline CDR1 and CDR2: DFQATT and SNEGSKA (reference sequence). V was trimmed by 0 bases and J by 3 bases, leaving 11 bases between them. This CDR3 is 14 amino acids long. This CDR3 is CSARDDTSHTEAFF. The DNA for the CDR3 is TGCAGTGCTAGAGATGATACATCGCACACTGAAGCTTTCTTT.

This clonotype was seen a handful of times. The rearrangement links TRBV19 to TRBJ1-5; 7 bases are shared with TRBD1. The V and J ends lost 4 bases and 5 bases, in that order; junction bases with no gene match: 11. The CDR3 is made up of 16 amino acids. Germline assignment: CDR1 LNHDA and CDR2 SQIVND (reference sequence). As DNA, the CDR3 is TGTGCCAGTAGTACTTACAGGGGCGAAGGTCATCAGCCCCAGCATTTT. This encodes CASSTYRGEGHQPQHF.

In its sample, this clonotype was seen many times. The V and J genes are TRBV29-1 and TRBJ2-7, with 8 bases identical to TRBD1. V was clipped by 7 bases and J by 3 bases; unmatched bases: 5. The germline V gene encodes CDR1 SQVTM and CDR2 ANQGSEA. CDR3 length: 12 amino acids. This CDR3 is CSGGQGNYEQYF. The CDR3 region has the DNA TGCAGCGGCGGACAGGGAAACTACGAGCAGTACTTC.

The chain combines TRBV5-6 with TRBJ2-7; the D call may be TRBD1 or TRBD2 (5 bases each). This CDR3 is 14 amino acids long. Per germline, CDR1 SGHDT and CDR2 YYEEEE. Trimming cost V 6 bases and J 0 bases, with 13 bases left between them. CDR3 loop: CASKSGTYSYEQYV. The CDR3 DNA follows: TGTGCCAGCAAGAGTGGGACGTACTCCTACGAGCAGTACGTC.

This clonotype was seen many times. The genes are TRBV5-1 and TRBJ2-5; 7 bases are shared with TRBD2. V shed 4 bases, J shed 2 bases, and the junction held 8 bases outside the gene matches. The V gene's germline CDR1 is SGHRS and CDR2 YFSETQ. CDR3 length equals 15 residues. The CDR3 nucleotides read TGCGCCAGCAGCCTCCCCCTAGCGGAACAAGAGACCCAGTACTTC. The encoded protein is CASSLPLAEQETQYF. Full variable domain (outside the CDR3, taken from reference TRBV5-1 and TRBJ2-5): KAGVTQTPRYLIKTRGQQVTLSCSPISGHRSVSWYQQTPGQGLQFLFEYFSETQRNKGNFPGRFSGRQFSNSRSEMNVSTLELGDSALYLCASSLPLAEQETQYFGPGTRLLVL.

This clonotype was observed many times. The CDR3, as DNA: TGCGCCAGCAGCCCTGGACTAGCGGGAGTGGCTGAGCAGTTCTTC. This sequence encodes CASSPGLAGVAEQFF. The V and J genes are TRBV5-1 and TRBJ2-1; 13 bases line up with TRBD2. Germline CDR1 SGHRS, CDR2 YFSETQ. CDR3 length equals 15 residues. Losses at the gene ends were 4 bases for V and 9 bases for J; bases not matched to a gene: 7.

This clonotype was picked up many times. The chain links TRBV15 to TRBJ1-1, with no clear D. V shed 5 bases and J shed 1 base, with 14 bases lying between them. Germline loops: CDR1 LNHNV, CDR2 YYDKDF (reference sequence). CDR3 size: 15 residues. CDR3 in DNA: TGTGCCACCAGCGCATTTGGAGACTCGAACACTGAAGCTTTCTTT. Translating it yields CATSAFGDSNTEAFF.

The sample holds a few counts of this clonotype. The rearrangement joins TRBV18 to TRBJ2-3; D is ambiguous. The CDR3 has 14 residues. V gave up 5 bases and J gave up 1 base, with 10 bases separating them. Germline V CDR1 and CDR2: KGHSH, LQKENI. CDR3 amino acids: CASSVNTRTDTQYF. Written as DNA, the CDR3 is TGTGCCAGCTCAGTCAATACCCGCACAGATACGCAGTATTTT.

This clonotype was found many times. V usage is TRBV7-9 and J usage is TRBJ2-5; 11 bases align to TRBD2. CDR1 SEHNR and CDR2 FQNEAQ come from the germline V gene (reference sequence). The CDR3 totals 17 residues. Unmatched junction bases numbered 14, after V lost 6 bases and J lost 5 bases. CDR3 in amino acids: CASRAYRSSGRLETQYF. The CDR3 coding sequence is TGTGCCAGCAGAGCATACCGTTCTAGCGGGAGGCTGGAGACCCAGTACTTC.

This clonotype was seen many times. The rearrangement links TRBV21-1 to TRBJ1-2; TRBD1 is the table's D call, not checked against the DNA. TRBV21-1 is flagged as a pseudogene. The CDR3 is 16 residues long. The CDR3: CASSKGLAATGYGYTF. In DNA form, the CDR3 reads TGTGCCAGCAGCAAAGGGTTGGCGGCGACCGGGTATGGCTACACCTTC.

A few counts support this clonotype. This chain links TRBV6-9 with TRBJ1-5, with a possible D match to TRBD1 (5 bases). Germline-derived CDR1 and CDR2 are MNHGY and SVAAGI. The CDR3 has 14 residues. V was shortened by 0 bases and J by 7 bases, with 10 bases between the two germline ends. The CDR3 spells CASSYSGGSQPQHF. The CDR3 DNA is TGTGCCAGCAGTTATTCGGGGGGGTCCCAGCCCCAGCATTTT.

This clonotype was detected ten times or more. This chain links TRBV20-1 with TRBJ2-7; D is possibly TRBD1 or TRBD2 (5 bases each). The CDR3 consists of 12 residues. V was pared by 4 bases and J by 5 bases, with 12 bases between. Per the germline V gene, CDR1 is DFQATT and CDR2 is SNEGSKA (reference sequence). CDR3 residues: CSATGRDHEQYV. The CDR3 DNA follows: TGCAGTGCTACCGGACGGGACCACGAGCAGTACGTC.

This clonotype was counted ten times or more. V gene TRBV27 combines with J gene TRBJ1-2, with 10 bases lining up with TRBD1. The CDR3 is 15 residues long. J was trimmed by 4 bases and V by 7 bases; bases with no gene match: 9. Germline V gene sequence: CDR1 MNHEY, CDR2 SMNVEV (reference sequence). The CDR3 sequence is CASTNDRGLRYGYTF. CDR3 DNA: TGTGCCAGCACCAACGACAGGGGGCTTCGCTATGGCTACACCTTC.

This clonotype came up a few times. Relative to the germline gene, one junction end is altered; a read error may explain this. J is TRBJ2-3 and V is TRBV29-1; maybe TRBD2 (5 bases). Germline lookup yields CDR1 SQVTM and CDR2 ANQGSEA. The CDR3 length is 15 residues. In DNA, the CDR3 is TGCAGCGTTGCATATGGGAGTCGTGACACAGATACACAGTATTTT. Its protein is CSVAYGSRDTDTQYF.

The chain links TRBV20-1 to TRBJ2-7; no firm D call. The V gene lost 2 bases and the J gene lost 6 bases, with 8 bases spanning the gap. This CDR3 comprises 11 residues. Germline V CDR1 and CDR2: DFQATT, SNEGSKA (reference sequence). The CDR3 reads CSARWKREQYV. The CDR3 coding sequence is TGCAGTGCTAGATGGAAGCGCGAGCAGTACGTC.